This T cell receptor (beta chain) was identified in a study of blood T cell repertoires in COVID-19 (dated by TCRdb to the early 2020s). Study-level background: Samples from collaborators originated in the United States, Italy and Spain and spanned both the acute and convalescent phases of COVID-19. The material from the prospective study consisted of cDNA or gDNA derived from T cells, B-cell-depleted T cells, or PBMCs. Subjects who had been exposed to COVID-19, were actively infected with it, or had recovered from it provided the deeply sampled blood TCRbeta repertoires that made up the dataset. A freely available public database, intended as a resource for researchers studying the immune response to SARS-CoV-2, is where the repertoires were released. The samples were drawn from the first 160 participants of the ongoing ImmuneRACE study and from some 1,300 subjects provided by 6 global collaborators. Sample metadata almost always included a de-identified subject ID, COVID-19 status, age in years and sex. Where available, HLA class I and class II types were obtained from metadata supplied by the sample provider rather than from assay-based typing.

Of note for this clone: Its cognate antigen has yet to be identified. One base away there is no much larger clone; base qualities are not given.

Including the terminal cysteine and phenylalanine, the CDR3 comprises 14 residues. The only DNA kept is the CDR3, 42 bases in frame from the first base. In the germline V gene, CDR1 corresponds to SGHTA and CDR2 to FQGTGA. After removal of 5 bases from V and 2 bases from J, the junction retains 3 bases not matched to a gene. Study-level results and caveats: Clinical and demographic metadata were provided uncurated, with the amount varying by source and participant.

The collaborating institutions used their own protocols to collect whole blood in K2EDTA tubes. For TCRbeta analysis, collaborators shipped samples in one of three forms: frozen whole blood, isolated PBMCs, or DNA extracted from either of those sample types. TCRbeta CDR3 regions were amplified from genomic DNA by means of the immunoSEQ Assay, a bias-controlled multiplex PCR. The original pipeline was this. Within the assay, amplification of reference gene primers was used to estimate how many nucleated cells each sample contained. Sequence reads were collapsed and filtered to measure the absolute abundance of every unique TCRbeta CDR3 rearrangement. For each sample, productive Simpson clonality was calculated as the square root of Simpson's diversity index across productive rearrangements. Sourced from immuneACCESS, this table was stored by TCRdb with only in-frame sequences that have V and J called. A share of the clones is absent; for the studies checked, an unresolved V gene accounts for under half, and the remainder has no known explanation. That table gives V, J and clone size, and the DNA gave D and trimming. This sample comprises approximately 300,000 clones, roughly 84% of them detected only once. The ten largest clonotypes hold 1% of the sample.

The origin of this receptor is a man between 50 and 59 years old with active or convalescent COVID-19. The chain joins TRBV7-3 to TRBJ2-1; TRBD1 aligns with 7 central bases. The specimen sequenced was peripheral blood. DNA sequence: TGTGCCAGCAGCCCGACAGGGACCTACAATGAGCAGTTCTTC. This sequence encodes CASSPTGTYNEQFF.